This T cell receptor (beta chain) was recorded in a study of T cell changes during pregnancy in multiple sclerosis. The method was immunoSEQ multiplex PCR; TCRdb's version includes in-frame clones alone and lacks a portion of them. The data contain roughly 110,000 clones, about nine tenths of them singletons. The germline gives CDR1 SGHDN, CDR2 FVKESK. The CDR3 contains 15 residues. The V gene end was trimmed by 5 bases and the J gene end by 4 bases; junction bases not matched to a gene: 9. A single count supports this clone. The sample in question was peripheral blood, obtained in the third trimester of pregnancy. The chain employs TRBV14 and TRBJ2-5; TRBD1 matches at 8 bases. This receptor was identified in a female donor in good health, enrolled as a control in a pregnancy study. The CDR3 reads CASSSRRTGSETQYF. Here the CDR3 DNA reads TGTGCCAGCAGCTCGCGAAGGACAGGGTCAGAGACCCAGTACTTC. The entire variable domain, with the rest obtained from reference TRBV14 and TRBJ2-5, is as follows: EAGVTQFPSHSVIEKGQTVTLRCDPISGHDNLYWYRRVMGKEIKFLLHFVKESKQDESGMPNNRFLAERTGGTYSTLKVQPAELEDSGVYFCASSSRRTGSETQYFGPGTRLLVL.